This T cell receptor (beta chain) was observed in a study of cytomegalovirus exposure and HLA in healthy donors. The study ran its PCR with 60 Vbeta and 13 Jbeta primers. Some clones are missing from TCRdb's copy, which holds only in-frame ones; the method was immunoSEQ multiplex PCR. This sample has fewer than 200,000 clones; approximately 70% occur once, and the top ten carry around 6.9%. V lost 5 bases to trimming and J lost 6 bases, with 15 bases between them. This CDR3 spans 14 amino acids. Germline assignment: CDR1 SGHNT and CDR2 YYREEE (reference sequence). The V gene is TRBV5-4, the J gene TRBJ2-1; possibly TRBD2 for D (5 bases). This clonotype was sampled from a middle-aged man in good health and CMV-seropositive. Sequenced input: PBMCs. The CDR3 spells CASRIFGRGNEQFF. CDR3 coding DNA: TGTGCCAGCAGGATATTTGGACGGGGCAATGAGCAGTTCTTC.